Each of the 29 T cell receptor beta chains below was sequenced from the same sample in a study of blood T cell repertoires in COVID-19. Generated by immunoSEQ multiplex PCR, the TCRdb table keeps only in-frame clones and is missing some. The sample holds about 150,000 clones, about three quarters seen once. Sequencing was carried out using peripheral blood. The receptors here all came from a man aged 80 or over with acute or convalescent COVID-19.

The V call is TRBV28, the J call TRBJ2-6, with 7 nucleotides matching TRBD1. This CDR3 is built from 16 residues. The ends lost 3 bases at V and 3 bases at J; junction bases unmatched: 5. In germline, CDR1 is MDHEN, CDR2 SYDVKM. The CDR3 loop is CASSFIGGNGANVLTF. The DNA of the CDR3 is TGTGCCAGCAGTTTTATAGGGGGCAATGGGGCCAACGTCCTGACTTTC.

The J gene is TRBJ2-6, the V gene TRBV11-2; no firm D call. Germline V gene sequence: CDR1 SGHAT, CDR2 FQNNGV. V was trimmed by 1 base and J by 0 bases, leaving 4 bases between them. The CDR3 extends over 15 amino acids. The CDR3 sequence: CASSLGNSGANVLTF. The CDR3 coding sequence is TGTGCCAGCAGCTTAGGTAACTCTGGGGCCAACGTCCTGACTTTC.

CDR3 in amino acids: CAWSLGQIYEQYF. The CDR3 DNA is TGTGCCTGGAGTCTAGGACAGATATACGAGCAGTACTTC. The V gene is TRBV30, the J gene TRBJ2-7; possibly TRBD1 for D (6 bases). Germline V gives CDR1 GTSNPN, CDR2 SVGIG (reference sequence). Trimming cost V 2 bases and J 4 bases, with 12 bases left between them. This CDR3 is built from 13 residues.

The chain couples TRBV4-1 to TRBJ2-3, with D perhaps TRBD2 (6 bases). Trimming cost V 4 bases and J 2 bases, with 16 bases left between them. Per the germline V gene, CDR1 is MGHRA and CDR2 is YSYEKL. The CDR3 is made up of 16 amino acids. The CDR3 sequence is CASSLKSSDDTDTQYF. CDR3 DNA: TGCGCCAGCAGCCTGAAATCTAGCGACGACACAGATACGCAGTATTTT.

The rearrangement uses TRBV10-3 and TRBJ1-1; unclear D gene. From germline, CDR1 is ENHRY and CDR2 SYGVKD. V was pared by 6 bases and J by 0 bases, with 8 bases between. This CDR3 has 13 amino acids. The DNA of the CDR3 is TGTGCCATCAGCCCGAACATGAACACTGAAGCTTTCTTT. This codes for CAISPNMNTEAFF.

V gene TRBV24-1 combines with J gene TRBJ1-6; the D gene is possibly TRBD1 (5 bases). V shed 2 bases and J shed 10 bases, with 11 bases lying between them. The CDR3 consists of 14 residues. Germline loops: CDR1 KGHDR, CDR2 SFDVKD. The DNA for the CDR3 is TGTGCCACCAGTGATTCCCGACAGAACTCACCCCTCCACTTT. Translated, it gives CATSDSRQNSPLHF.

V gene TRBV3-1 (or the pseudogene TRBV3-2) combines with J gene TRBJ1-2; D is unresolved. V lost 0 bases and J 7 bases, leaving 15 bases between the germline ends. There are 15 residues in the CDR3. Germline CDR1 is LGHDT and CDR2 is YNNKEL (reference sequence). The CDR3 loop reads CASSQDFRPDSGYTF. DNA for the CDR3: TGTGCCAGCAGCCAAGATTTCCGTCCCGATAGTGGCTACACCTTC.

In its sample, this clone was seen a few times. The chain employs TRBV2 and TRBJ2-3; a weak D match, TRBD1 (6 bases). Trimming stripped 6 bases from V and 2 bases from J, with 15 bases between. From germline, CDR1 is SNHLY and CDR2 FYNNEI. This CDR3 has 15 residues. CDR3 in DNA: TGTGCCAGCAGGGCCACAGGGTTCAACACAGATACGCAGTATTTT. Amino acids: CASRATGFNTDTQYF.

The chain links TRBV9 to TRBJ2-7, with D perhaps TRBD2 (5 bases). The CDR3 spans 14 residues. The V end lost 0 bases, the J end lost 2 bases, and 9 bases lay between the germline ends. Germline lookup yields CDR1 SGDLS and CDR2 YYNGEE. CDR3 sequence: CASSVGLTTYEQYV. CDR3 DNA: TGTGCCAGCAGCGTAGGTCTGACTACCTACGAGCAGTACGTC.

This chain connects TRBV19 to TRBJ2-7; 8 positions match TRBD1. The CDR3 covers 14 residues. Germline assignment: CDR1 LNHDA and CDR2 SQIVND (reference sequence). After removal of 5 bases from V and 2 bases from J, the junction contained 5 bases not matched to a gene. The CDR3 region has the DNA TGTGCCAGTAGTTTCGGACAGGGCCCCTACGAGCAGTACTTC. It is translated as CASSFGQGPYEQYF.

The V gene is TRBV2, the J gene TRBJ2-1; no reliable D call. This CDR3 is built from 11 residues. Germline V gene lookup returns CDR1 SNHLY and CDR2 FYNNEI. Trimming took 4 bases from V and 10 from J, leaving 8 bases between them. CDR3 loop: CASSAPREQFF. For the CDR3, the DNA is TGTGCCAGCAGTGCCCCTAGGGAGCAGTTCTTC.

The chain links TRBV21-1 to TRBJ2-5; the D segment call TRBD1 is taken from the table without a DNA check. TRBV21-1 is given as a pseudogene. CDR3 length equals 13 residues. The CDR3, as DNA: TGTGCCAGCAGCGGACACCAGGGTTTTACCCAGTACTTC. It codes for CASSGHQGFTQYF.

In its sample, this clone was seen a few times. The chain carries TRBV5-8 and TRBJ2-5; a possible D gene is TRBD1 (6 bases). V was cut by 6 bases and J by 5 bases, with 17 bases left in between. CDR3 length: 14 residues. Germline lookup yields CDR1 SGHTS and CDR2 YDEGEE. The CDR3 spells CASTRGTSGETQYF. For the CDR3, the DNA is TGTGCCAGCACCAGAGGGACATCGGGGGAGACCCAGTACTTC.

The chain combines TRBV7-2 with TRBJ2-2; D is ambiguous. CDR3 length: 12 residues. Trimming stripped 3 bases from V and 6 bases from J, with 5 bases between. Looked up from germline, CDR1 is SGHTA and CDR2 is FQGNSA. CDR3 bases: TGTGCCAGCAGCTTCTATTCCGGGGAGCTGTTTTTT. Its protein product is CASSFYSGELFF.

The genes are TRBV7-8 and TRBJ1-2; TRBD1 agrees at 8 bases. There are 18 residues in the CDR3. Per germline, CDR1 SGHVS and CDR2 FQNEAQ. The trim removed 1 base at V and 0 bases at J, leaving 10 bases unmatched. The CDR3 DNA is TGTGCCAGCAGCTTAGGTCTGGGACAGGTTAACACTAACTATGGCTACACCTTC. Translating gives CASSLGLGQVNTNYGYTF. The whole variable domain, filled in from reference TRBV7-8 and TRBJ1-2, reads GAGVSQSPRYKVAKRGQDVALRCDPISGHVSLFWYQQALGQGPEFLTYFQNEAQLDKSGLPSDRFFAERPEGSVSTLKIQRTQQEDSAVYLCASSLGLGQVNTNYGYTFGSGTRLTVV.

This clone showed up just a few times. This chain uses TRBV9 with TRBJ2-2, with 8 bases fitting TRBD2. The V and J ends lost 0 bases and 4 bases, in that order; junction bases with no gene match: 2. The CDR3 runs 15 residues. Germline CDR1 and CDR2: SGDLS and YYNGEE. The CDR3 sequence: CASSVGGGTTGELFF. Here the CDR3 DNA reads TGTGCCAGCAGCGTAGGCGGGGGGACCACCGGGGAGCTGTTTTTT.

The gene calls are TRBV19 and TRBJ2-7, with D possibly TRBD2 on 7 matching bases. The ends were cut back, 5 bases at V and 2 bases at J, with 16 bases in the middle. Germline lookup yields CDR1 LNHDA and CDR2 SQIVND (reference sequence). The length of the CDR3 is 15 residues. In DNA form, the CDR3 reads TGTGCCAGTAGTGTCGGCGGGGGCGCAACCTACGAGCAGTACGTC. Translated, it gives CASSVGGGATYEQYV.

J is TRBJ2-1 and V is TRBV4-3, with TRBD1 matching over 7 bases. Unmatched junction bases numbered 12, after V lost 4 bases and J lost 9 bases. Germline V CDR1 and CDR2: LGHNA, YSLEER. This CDR3 has 15 amino acids. In nucleotides, the CDR3 is TGCGCCAGCAGCCCCGGGACAGCCCTCCTGGGTGAGCAGTTCTTC. Encoded protein: CASSPGTALLGEQFF.

The chain joins TRBV19 to TRBJ1-1; TRBD1 agrees at 8 bases. Losses at the gene ends were 6 bases for V and 7 bases for J; bases not matched to a gene: 1. The CDR3 spans 11 residues. Germline CDR1 is LNHDA and CDR2 is SQIVND (reference sequence). The CDR3 protein is CASRDRVEAFF. The CDR3, as DNA: TGTGCCAGTAGGGACAGGGTTGAAGCTTTCTTT. The whole variable domain, filled in from reference TRBV19 and TRBJ1-1, reads DGGITQSPKYLFRKEGQNVTLSCEQNLNHDAMYWYRQDPGQGLRLIYYSQIVNDFQKGDIAEGYSVSREKKESFPLTVTSAQKNPTAFYLCASRDRVEAFFGQGTRLTVV.

The chain combines TRBV11-2 with TRBJ2-1; 12 bases agree with TRBD2. The CDR3 is made up of 16 amino acids. The germline V gene encodes CDR1 SGHAT and CDR2 FQNNGV. V dropped 5 bases and J dropped 7; count of bases not matched to a gene: 9. CDR3 DNA sequence: TGTGCCAGCAGCGCCAGACTAGCGGGGGAGGGAAATGAGCAGTTCTTC. This sequence encodes CASSARLAGEGNEQFF.

The rearrangement joins TRBV3-1 (or the pseudogene TRBV3-2) to TRBJ2-5; 8 bases fit TRBD2. The CDR3 runs to 17 residues. Germline CDR1 and CDR2: LGHDT and YNNKEL (reference sequence). Trimming at V came to 1 base and at J to 0 bases, leaving 7 bases not matched to a gene. The CDR3 DNA sequence: TGTGCCAGCAGCCAAGGGCAAGCGGGGGCGTACCAAGAGACCCAGTACTTC. Its protein is CASSQGQAGAYQETQYF.

This clone occurred a few times. The V call is TRBV27, the J call TRBJ2-1; 13 bases match TRBD2. Germline CDR1 is MNHEY and CDR2 is SMNVEV (reference sequence). This CDR3 has 16 amino acids. V shed 2 bases and J 5 bases; nucleotides not matched to a gene: 3. The DNA of the CDR3 is TGTGCCAGCAGTTTAATCGGACTAGCGGGGGACAATGAGCAGTTCTTC. Amino acids: CASSLIGLAGDNEQFF.

This rearrangement joins TRBV23-1 to TRBJ2-1, with unresolved D. TRBV23-1 is classed as an ORF, of uncertain function. This CDR3 region has 14 residues. Trimming left V 4 bases short and J 5 bases short, with 12 bases between. The CDR3 loop is CASSRGTNNNEQFF. The CDR3 nucleotides are TGCGCCAGCAGTCGCGGCACCAACAACAATGAGCAGTTCTTC.

V and J are TRBV6-1 and TRBJ1-4; 9 bases are shared with TRBD1. Germline V CDR1 and CDR2: MNHNS, SASEGT. There are 15 residues in the CDR3. With V trimmed by 2 bases and J by 8 bases, 6 bases remained unmatched. This chain's CDR3 is CASSESGTGSEKLFF. CDR3 in DNA: TGTGCCAGCAGTGAATCTGGGACAGGGTCCGAAAAACTGTTTTTT.

V usage is TRBV5-1 and J usage is TRBJ2-7; possible D gene TRBD1, 6 bases. This CDR3 has 15 amino acids. Per the germline V gene, CDR1 is SGHRS and CDR2 is YFSETQ. The V end lost 4 bases, the J end lost 4 bases, and 18 bases lay between the germline ends. The CDR3 region is CASSPLPGHPYEQYF. CDR3 in DNA: TGCGCCAGCAGCCCTCTTCCGGGACATCCGTACGAGCAGTACTTC.

This clone was recorded only once. The chain links TRBV5-1 to TRBJ1-1, with D perhaps matching TRBD1 (5 bases). Germline CDR1 is SGHRS and CDR2 is YFSETQ. Trimming removed 6 bases from V and 1 base from J, with 13 bases in between. The CDR3 runs 14 residues. CDR3 DNA sequence: TGCGCCAGCACCTTTGGACATACGAACACTGAAGCTTTCTTT. This gives the protein CASTFGHTNTEAFF. Supplemented by reference TRBV5-1 and TRBJ1-1, the full variable domain reads KAGVTQTPRYLIKTRGQQVTLSCSPISGHRSVSWYQQTPGQGLQFLFEYFSETQRNKGNFPGRFSGRQFSNSRSEMNVSTLELGDSALYLCASTFGHTNTEAFFGQGTRLTVV.

The genes are TRBV5-6 and TRBJ2-3; D might be TRBD1 (5 bases). Germline V CDR1 and CDR2: SGHDT, YYEEEE. V lost 4 bases to trimming and J lost 4 bases, with 7 bases between them. The CDR3 runs to 12 residues. The CDR3 nucleotides read TGTGCCAGCAGCCGACAGCCAGATACGCAGTATTTT. The encoded protein is CASSRQPDTQYF.

The V call is TRBV30, the J call TRBJ1-4; the D gene is possibly TRBD1 (6 bases). The V end lost 4 bases, the J end lost 0 bases, and 12 bases lay between the germline ends. From germline, CDR1 is GTSNPN and CDR2 SVGIG (reference sequence). This CDR3 has 15 residues. The CDR3 sequence is CAWTGRGSTNEKLFF. The DNA for the CDR3 is TGTGCCTGGACAGGGAGGGGGTCAACTAATGAAAAACTGTTTTTT.

This clone appeared a few times. J is TRBJ1-1 and V is TRBV3-1 (or the pseudogene TRBV3-2), with 12 bases aligning to TRBD1. Germline trimming cut 5 bases from V and 6 bases from J; bases unmatched to any gene: 16. This CDR3 spans 18 amino acids. Germline lookup yields CDR1 LGHDT and CDR2 YNNKEL (reference sequence). CDR3 amino acids: CASSGEERPGQGAAEAFF. The CDR3, as DNA: TGTGCCAGCAGCGGAGAGGAACGCCCGGGACAGGGGGCCGCTGAAGCTTTCTTT.